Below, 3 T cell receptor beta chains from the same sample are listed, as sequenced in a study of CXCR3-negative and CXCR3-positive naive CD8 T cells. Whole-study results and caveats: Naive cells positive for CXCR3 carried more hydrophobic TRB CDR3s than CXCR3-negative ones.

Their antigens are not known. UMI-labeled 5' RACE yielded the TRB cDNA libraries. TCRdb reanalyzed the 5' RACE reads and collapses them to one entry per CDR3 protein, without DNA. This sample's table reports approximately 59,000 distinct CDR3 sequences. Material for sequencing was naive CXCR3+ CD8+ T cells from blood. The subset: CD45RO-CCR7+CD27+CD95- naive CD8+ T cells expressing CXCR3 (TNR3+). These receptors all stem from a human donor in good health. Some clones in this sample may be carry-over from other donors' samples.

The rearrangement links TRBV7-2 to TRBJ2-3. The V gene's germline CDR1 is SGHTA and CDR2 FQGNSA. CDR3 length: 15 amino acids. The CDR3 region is CASSAALASTDTQYF.

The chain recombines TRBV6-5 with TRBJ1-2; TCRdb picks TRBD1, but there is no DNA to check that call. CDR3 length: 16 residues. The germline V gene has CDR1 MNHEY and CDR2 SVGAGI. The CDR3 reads CASSFGTGGGLYGYTF.

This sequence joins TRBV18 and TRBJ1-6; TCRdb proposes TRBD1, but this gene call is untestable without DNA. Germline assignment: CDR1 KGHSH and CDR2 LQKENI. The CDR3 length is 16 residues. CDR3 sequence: CASSPARGGANSPLHF.